This T cell receptor (beta chain) was captured in a study of shared clonotypes between healthy human individuals (dated by TCRdb to 2020 to 2022). Context from the whole study: Two women and a few men aged 18 to 49 years were included in the cohort. Per donor, three plates each were used for CD4 naive and CD4 memory, two for CD8 naive, and one for CD8 memory. Per donor, leukapheresis produced somewhere between about 0.85 and 8.9 billion PBMCs. To increase sequencing depth and limit assay-specific biases, TCR repertoire library preparation and sequencing were carried out by different laboratories using diverse techniques. The study deeply sequenced blood TCR repertoires of five healthy adults to estimate repertoire size and the extent of clonotype sharing between individuals. Points the paper makes about the study in general: Pairwise subsampling led to the expectation that sequencing depth would affect the degree of clonotype sharing among donors. Rarefaction of sorted-subset datasets indicated incomplete sequencing despite the large sequencing depth. Sampling was restricted to blood, and TCR repertoires in tissues likely differ from the TCR repertoires found in blood. Because the study included only a small number of donors, the genetic and exposure-history diversity represented was limited. Sharing across several donors was observed for approximately 5% of naive CD4, less than 4% of naive CD8, 2% to 2.5% of memory CD4, and around 0.4% of memory CD8 clonotypes. Naive subsets generally had larger estimated clonotype richness than memory subsets did. Higher generation probabilities were observed for clonotypes shared by all four sorted-subset donors than for non-shared clonotypes.

This clone was seen a single time. What antigen it recognizes has not been identified. Base qualities are not recorded, but no much larger clone differs from it by a single base. TCR CDR3 regions were amplified from genomic DNA by multiplex PCR using the deep immunoSEQ assay. Genomic DNA extracted from each cell subset was distributed evenly over all wells of several immunoSEQ 96-well plates, and each plate served as one replicate. For sorted subsets, approximately 210 ng genomic DNA, equal to about 30,000 T cell genomes, was loaded into each replicate PCR. Purified libraries were measured with a Qubit 3.0 fluorometer, size-checked on a Bioanalyzer 2100, and measured again with the KAPA Library Quantification kit. Every immunoSEQ 96-well plate was sequenced on a separate single-read 150-cycle Illumina NextSeq 550 flow cell. The published analysis was carried out like this. The immunoSEQ output contained only junctional sequences without quality scores, so filtering could not match that applied to full-length reads. To assign V/J genes and CDR3, sequences were annotated against IMGT germline references using PyIR, a Python wrapper for IgBLAST v1.9. Any read was removed if the V/J assignment was weak (E-value above 1e-6), the CDR3 was missing, or the read contained stop codons, out-of-frame junctions, or ambiguous translated residues. V3J clonotypes were defined by identical inferred V gene, J gene, and CDR3 amino acid sequence. To compute the percentage overlap between repertoires, the number of shared unique clonotypes was divided by the size of the smaller repertoire. Repertoire richness was assessed with RTK rarefaction, the Chao1 estimator, and Recon v2.1 estimates of unobserved clonotypes. For all TCRbeta clonotypes obtained by the gDNA method from four donors, generation probabilities were computed with OLGA. TCRdb limited this immuneACCESS table to in-frame rearrangements with V and J called. A share of clones is missing; checked studies link under half to unresolved V genes, and the rest is unexplained. For V, J and clone size, that table is used; D and trimming come from the DNA. For this sample there are approximately 600,000 clones; 85% to 95% appear just once. The ten most abundant clones make up over 0.09% of the sample.

CD8 naive samples were obtained by positive selection for CCR7 among CD45RO-negative cells, yielding a CD45RA+CCR7+ population from which TemRA cells were excluded. Healthy HIV-negative adults with no recently reported acute infections or vaccinations were included as donors. Every donor was a Caucasian adult residing in Nashville, Tennessee, USA. Blood was obtained by leukapheresis, after which PBMCs were separated by Ficoll-Histopaque density gradient centrifugation and cryopreserved in liquid nitrogen vapor phase. Analytical flow cytometry was used to check the purity and quantity of every magnetically sorted T cell population. Genomic DNA was isolated from each sorted fraction and quantified by UV absorbance on a Nanodrop 2000c. The TCR originated in a woman younger than 45 in good health. Source material: naive CD8+ T cells sorted from blood. The intended sense of this specimen's cell subset or site label: CD45RA+CCR7+.

CDR3 region: CASSFQGAGAFF. The nucleotides are TGTGCCAGCAGCTTTCAAGGGGCAGGGGCTTTCTTT. This chain is built from TRBV7-2 and TRBJ1-1; TRBD1 might be the D gene, on 5 matching bases. The CDR3 spans 12 residues, from the cysteine through the phenylalanine. Only the CDR3 DNA stays, 36 bases, in frame from base 1. The germline V gene sets CDR1 to SGHTA and CDR2 to FQGNSA. V and J are truncated by 3 bases and 11 bases respectively, leaving an intervening sequence of 13 bases.